These 7 T cell receptor beta chains were sequenced from one sample in a study of yellow fever vaccine responses in identical twins. TCRdb re-analysed the RT-PCR reads in MiXCR, keeping a single row per CDR3 protein. The table lists 2,500 to 3,000 distinct CDR3 sequences, 75% to 90% of them singletons. The sample consisted of T cells from blood (PBMCs), unsorted or a sorted subset (not recorded which), taken before or after yellow fever vaccination (not recorded which). The receptor set was obtained from a female donor who received the yellow fever vaccine.

This chain connects TRBV18 to TRBJ1-2; D is uncertain. Trimming removed 6 bases from V and 6 bases from J, with 14 bases in between. Germline CDR1 KGHSH, CDR2 LQKENI. This CDR3 is built from 13 residues. CDR3 DNA: TGTGCCAGCTCCCACCCGGCCCAGGATGGCTACACCTTC. As protein: CASSHPAQDGYTF.

J is TRBJ1-2 and V is TRBV5-1; 8 bases fit TRBD1. In germline, CDR1 is SGHRS, CDR2 YFSETQ. V was clipped by 2 bases and J by 2 bases; unmatched bases: 5. The CDR3 runs to 15 residues. The CDR3 DNA is TGCGCCAGCAGCTTTGGGGCAGGGGGCAACTATGGCTACACCTTC. It translates to CASSFGAGGNYGYTF.

The rearrangement uses TRBV3-1 and TRBJ2-2; 7 bases line up with TRBD2. The germline V gene has CDR1 LGHDT and CDR2 YNNKEL (reference sequence). V was clipped by 4 bases and J by 0 bases; unmatched bases: 2. CDR3 length: 15 amino acids. The CDR3 region has the DNA TGTGCCAGCAGCCTCGGGGGGTCGAACACCGGGGAGCTGTTTTTT. Translation gives CASSLGGSNTGELFF.

The rearrangement links TRBV29-1 to TRBJ2-1; 12 bases line up with TRBD2. Per the germline V gene, CDR1 is SQVTM and CDR2 is ANQGSEA. V lost 5 bases and J lost 5; bases outside the gene matches: 7. There are 15 residues in the CDR3. CDR3 sequence: CSVLNLAGGNNEQFF. CDR3 nucleotides: TGCAGCGTTCTTAACCTAGCGGGAGGGAACAATGAGCAGTTCTTC.

CDR3 sequence reads: CASSEELAGPTDTQYF. CDR3 DNA: TGTGCCAGCAGTGAAGAGCTAGCGGGGCCGACAGATACGCAGTATTTT. The chain links TRBV2 to TRBJ2-3, with 9 bases aligning to TRBD2. Looked up from germline, CDR1 is SNHLY and CDR2 is FYNNEI. The length of the CDR3 is 16 residues. V shed 1 base and J 3 bases; nucleotides not matched to a gene: 5.

The rearrangement uses TRBV12-3 or TRBV12-4 and TRBJ1-5; 8 positions match TRBD1. The CDR3 is 15 amino acids. With 1 base clipped from V and 4 bases from J, the junction kept 3 bases outside the gene matches. The CDR3 DNA sequence: TGTGCCAGCAGTTTAGGACAGGGGCCGAATCAGCCCCAGCATTTT. As protein: CASSLGQGPNQPQHF.

The chain employs TRBV10-3 and TRBJ2-3; TRBD2 matches 10 bases. The ends lost 3 bases at V and 0 bases at J; junction bases unmatched: 3. CDR3 length: 16 amino acids. Germline CDR1 ENHRY, CDR2 SYGVKD. CDR3 amino acids: CAISDLAGGSTDTQYF. DNA of the CDR3: TGTGCCATCAGTGACTTAGCGGGAGGAAGCACAGATACGCAGTATTTT.